The clone carrying this T cell receptor beta chain has only one observation. Its antigen is as yet unknown. The selected patients with pancreatic ductal adenocarcinoma had surgery but no neoadjuvant therapy. Profiled with immunoSEQ multiplex PCR; TCRdb holds only in-frame clones, not every one. The repertoire holds 4,500 to 5,000 clones, with roughly 84% as singletons. These data originate in a study of T cells in pancreatic ductal adenocarcinoma. General study points: Enrichment of CD45RO+ effector over naive T cells in tumors may bias clonality. Mean clonality was about 0.12 in tumors and around 0.065 in blood, not significantly different. Unique clonotypes were around 8-fold more numerous in blood than in tumor.

CDR3 length: 14 residues. J gave up 3 bases and V 6 bases, and 7 bases lay outside the gene matches. Germline V gene lookup returns CDR1 MNHEY and CDR2 SVGAGI. The receptor comes from a human donor with pancreatic ductal adenocarcinoma. The donor label of this sample is uncertain. This rearrangement joins TRBV6-5 to TRBJ1-2, with 7 bases matching TRBD1. Material: pancreatic tumor tissue. The CDR3 region is CASSQDRRDYGYTF. For the CDR3, the DNA is TGTGCCAGCAGCCAGGACAGGAGGGACTATGGCTACACCTTC.